What follows are 23 T cell receptor beta chains derived from one specimen sequenced in a study of shared clonotypes between healthy human individuals. Produced via immunoSEQ multiplex PCR; TCRdb's table is partial and in-frame only. The table lists some 2.4 million clones, over 85% of them singletons. The specimen sequenced was naive CD4+ T cells from PBMCs. The subset is: CD45RA+ positively selected. These TCRs come from a man younger than 35 in good health. Some clones in this sample may be carry-over from other donors' samples.

For the CDR3, the DNA is TGTGCCAGCAGTTCCATATCATACGCCTCGACCTACGAGCAGTACTTC. Protein sequence: CASSSISYASTYEQYF. V gene TRBV6-6 combines with J gene TRBJ2-7; D ambiguous. From germline, CDR1 is MNHNY and CDR2 SVGAGI (reference sequence). The CDR3 has 16 residues. V was clipped by 4 bases and J by 2 bases, with 18 bases between them.

This clone was observed once. V is TRBV15 and J is TRBJ2-1; 9 bases map to TRBD1. The germline V gene encodes CDR1 LNHNV and CDR2 YYDKDF (reference sequence). V was clipped by 1 base and J by 4 bases; unmatched bases: 5. The CDR3 sequence is 16 residues long. CDR3 sequence (DNA): TGTGCCACCAGCAGAGTTTACAGGGGGCGGTACAATGAGCAGTTCTTC. Protein: CATSRVYRGRYNEQFF.

The chain recombines TRBV7-2 with TRBJ1-1, with TRBD1 matching 8 bases. CDR1 is SGHTA, CDR2 FQGNSA, per germline. The CDR3 is 16 amino acids. V dropped 1 base and J dropped 1; count of bases not matched to a gene: 5. Here the CDR3 DNA reads TGTGCCAGCAGCTTAGTGCAGGGGGCAACGAACACTGAAGCTTTCTTT. Amino acid sequence: CASSLVQGATNTEAFF.

This clone was counted a few times. Here the CDR3 DNA reads TGTGCCTGGAGGGACTTCTCGGGGAGCAAAGCTTTCTTT. This gives the protein CAWRDFSGSKAFF. The chain carries TRBV30 and TRBJ1-1; D is ambiguous. CDR1 and CDR2 from the germline V gene are GTSNPN and SVGIG (reference sequence). The CDR3 length is 13 residues. Trimming removed 3 bases from V and 9 bases from J, with 17 bases in between.

J is TRBJ2-5 and V is TRBV20-1, with D perhaps given as TRBD1 or TRBD2 (6 bases each). CDR3 length equals 9 residues. CDR1 DFQATT and CDR2 SNEGSKA come from the germline V gene (reference sequence). The chain's CDR3 is CGLRGPQYF. The CDR3 DNA reads as TGCGGCCTCCGGGGGCCCCAGTACTTC.

The V call is TRBV18, the J call TRBJ2-7; a possible D gene is TRBD2 (5 bases). The CDR3 sequence is 16 residues long. Deletions cut 2 bases from V and 0 bases from J, with 14 bases between. Germline CDR1 KGHSH, CDR2 LQKENI. The CDR3 DNA sequence: TGTGCCAGCTCACCAGTTAGTACGGGAAGCTCCTACGAGCAGTACTTC. This translates into CASSPVSTGSSYEQYF.

This chain links TRBV27 with TRBJ1-2, with 7 bases identical to TRBD1. The trim removed 2 bases at V and 7 bases at J, leaving 4 bases unmatched. The CDR3 runs 13 residues. The germline gives CDR1 MNHEY, CDR2 SMNVEV (reference sequence). For the CDR3, the DNA is TGTGCCAGCAGTTTACCAGACAGGGTTGGCTACACCTTC. It specifies CASSLPDRVGYTF.

The chain combines TRBV5-1 with TRBJ1-2, with D tentatively TRBD1 (5 bases). V was pared by 4 bases and J by 2 bases, with 9 bases between. The germline V gene encodes CDR1 SGHRS and CDR2 YFSETQ. The CDR3 sequence is 13 residues long. CDR3 DNA sequence: TGCGCCAGCAGCGGGACGGAGAACTATGGCTACACCTTC. It encodes CASSGTENYGYTF.

The chain employs TRBV5-1 and TRBJ1-1, with 10 bases identical to TRBD1. Trimming cost V 0 bases and J 5 bases; bases outside gene matches: 7. CDR3 length equals 16 residues. Germline assignment: CDR1 SGHRS and CDR2 YFSETQ. CDR3 nucleotides: TGCGCCAGCAGCTTGGGCGACAGGGGGCTGAGGACTGAAGCTTTCTTT. It codes for CASSLGDRGLRTEAFF.

The V and J genes are TRBV19 and TRBJ1-5; TRBD1 matches at 8 bases. The CDR3 runs to 17 residues. Germline V gene sequence: CDR1 LNHDA, CDR2 SQIVND (reference sequence). Trimming at V came to 10 bases and at J to 2 bases, leaving 16 bases not matched to a gene. This CDR3 reads CAIGPRTGNPGNQPQHF. In DNA form, the CDR3 reads TGTGCCATAGGCCCTAGGACAGGGAACCCGGGCAATCAGCCCCAGCATTTT.

The chain couples TRBV9 to TRBJ2-3; D might be TRBD2 (6 bases). V was trimmed by 6 bases and J by 6 bases, leaving 17 bases between them. CDR1 is SGDLS and CDR2 is YYNGEE in the germline V gene. The CDR3 loop spans 14 amino acids. CDR3 sequence (DNA): TGTGCCAGCAACGGAGGGAGAGAGGGGGATACGCAGTATTTT. Translated, it gives CASNGGREGDTQYF.

This rearrangement joins TRBV9 to TRBJ2-2; 9 nucleotides line up with TRBD2. Germline CDR1 SGDLS, CDR2 YYNGEE. V lost 5 bases to trimming and J lost 0 bases; unmatched junction nucleotides: 5. The CDR3 is 16 residues long. The CDR3 DNA reads TGTGCCAGCAGTCTTAGCGGGAGAGCGAACACCGGGGAGCTGTTTTTT. This encodes CASSLSGRANTGELFF. The complete variable domain, with remaining parts taken from reference TRBV9 and TRBJ2-2, reads DSGVTQTPKHLITATGQRVTLRCSPRSGDLSVYWYQQSLDQGLQFLIQYYNGEERAKGNILERFSAQQFPDLHSELNLSSLELGDSALYFCASSLSGRANTGELFFGEGSRLTVL.

The V and J genes are TRBV6-1 and TRBJ2-5; 8 bases are a match to TRBD2. The CDR3 is made up of 16 amino acids. CDR1 is MNHNS and CDR2 is SASEGT in the germline V gene. The V and J ends lost 3 bases and 5 bases, in that order; junction bases with no gene match: 11. CDR3 amino acids: CASSEGTRGRVETQYF. In nucleotides, the CDR3 is TGTGCCAGCAGTGAGGGGACTAGGGGCCGCGTGGAGACCCAGTACTTC.

On this clone itself: This clone may be a read error of a much larger clone one base away. The CDR3 region is CASSLEENTEAFF. For the CDR3, the DNA is TGTGCCAGCAGCTTAGAGGAGAACACTGAAGCTTTCTTT. V and J are TRBV11-3 and TRBJ1-1; D not resolved. Trimming removed 0 bases at V and 1 base at J, with 3 bases between. The CDR3 is made up of 13 amino acids. CDR1 SGHNT and CDR2 YENEEA come from the germline V gene.

The V and J genes are TRBV18 and TRBJ2-2; 7 positions agree with TRBD1. Germline loops: CDR1 KGHSH, CDR2 LQKENI. The V segment lost 6 bases and the J segment 0 bases; nucleotides outside the gene matches: 7. The CDR3 is 16 amino acids. CDR3 in amino acids: CASSTQGIANTGELFF. The CDR3 DNA follows: TGTGCCAGCTCCACACAGGGGATCGCGAACACCGGGGAGCTGTTTTTT.

V is TRBV28 and J is TRBJ2-1, with TRBD2 as a possible D gene (6 bases). Germline CDR1 is MDHEN and CDR2 is SYDVKM. The CDR3 covers 12 residues. V gave up 6 bases and J gave up 12 bases, with 15 bases separating them. As DNA, the CDR3 is TGTGCCAGCAGGTTCCCCTTCGGGGGGCAGTTCTTC. Its translation: CASRFPFGGQFF. Variable domain in full (rest from reference TRBV28 and TRBJ2-1): DVKVTQSSRYLVKRTGEKVFLECVQDMDHENMFWYRQDPGLGLRLIYFSYDVKMKEKGDIPEGYSVSREKKERFSLILESASTNQTSMYLCASRFPFGGQFFGPGTRLTVL.

Points on this clone: Additional DNA sequences in this sample encode the identical CDR3. This chain joins TRBV5-1 and TRBJ2-7; D is perhaps TRBD2 (6 bases). Looked up from germline, CDR1 is SGHRS and CDR2 is YFSETQ. The CDR3 is 14 amino acids. V lost 4 bases and J 1 base, leaving 12 bases between the germline ends. The CDR3 DNA follows: TGCGCCAGCAGCCTGGAGGGCCTTTCCTACGAGCAGTACTTC. As protein: CASSLEGLSYEQYF. Full variable domain (missing parts from reference TRBV5-1 and TRBJ2-7): KAGVTQTPRYLIKTRGQQVTLSCSPISGHRSVSWYQQTPGQGLQFLFEYFSETQRNKGNFPGRFSGRQFSNSRSEMNVSTLELGDSALYLCASSLEGLSYEQYFGPGTRLTVT.

V and J are TRBV28 and TRBJ2-1, with D perhaps assigned TRBD1 or TRBD2 (5 bases each). There are 16 residues in the CDR3. The V end was cut by 2 bases, the J end by 0 bases, with 11 bases between. Per germline, CDR1 MDHEN and CDR2 SYDVKM. CDR3 nucleotides: TGTGCCAGCAGTTTAGGCGACAGCGGCTCCTACAATGAGCAGTTCTTC. Translated: CASSLGDSGSYNEQFF.

The chain carries TRBV30 and TRBJ2-3; the D is unclear. This CDR3 comprises 14 residues. Per the germline V gene, CDR1 is GTSNPN and CDR2 is SVGIG (reference sequence). Trimming left V 0 bases short and J 8 bases short, with 15 bases between. The DNA for the CDR3 is TGTGCCTGGAGTGTCGCCGCGGTTCTCGGTACGCAGTATTTT. Amino acids: CAWSVAAVLGTQYF.

The V gene is TRBV7-9, the J gene TRBJ2-4; possibly TRBD1 for D (6 bases). The V end was cut by 5 bases, the J end by 9 bases, with 11 bases between. CDR1 is SEHNR, CDR2 FQNEAQ, per germline (reference sequence). The CDR3 spans 12 residues. The CDR3 loop reads CASSRDRIIQYF. The CDR3 DNA is TGTGCCAGCAGCCGCGACAGGATCATTCAGTACTTC.

The chain couples TRBV25-1 to TRBJ2-7; 8 bases are shared with TRBD1. Per the germline V gene, CDR1 is MGHDK and CDR2 is SYGVNS. This CDR3 contains 14 residues. Germline trimming cut 4 bases from V and 4 bases from J; bases unmatched to any gene: 6. CDR3 nucleotide sequence: TGTGCCAGCAGTGCGGCAGGGGGCAGGTACGAGCAGTACTTC. Translated: CASSAAGGRYEQYF.

V gene TRBV5-6 combines with J gene TRBJ1-3; 7 bases match TRBD1. Germline assignment: CDR1 SGHDT and CDR2 YYEEEE. This CDR3 comprises 14 residues. The junction had 5 bases not matched to a gene; V was cut back by 4 bases and J by 4 bases. The CDR3: CASSATGSGNTIYF. The DNA for the CDR3 is TGTGCCAGCAGCGCGACAGGGAGCGGAAACACCATATATTTT. The full variable domain, completed using reference TRBV5-6 and TRBJ1-3, is DAGVTQSPTHLIKTRGQQVTLRCSPKSGHDTVSWYQQALGQGPQFIFQYYEEEERQRGNFPDRFSGHQFPNYSSELNVNALLLGDSALYLCASSATGSGNTIYFGEGSWLTVV.

This clone was recorded a few times. The rearrangement joins TRBV4-2 to TRBJ2-2, with 10 bases that match TRBD2. The junction had 13 bases not matched to a gene; V was cut back by 2 bases and J by 7 bases. Germline V lookup: CDR1 LGHNA, CDR2 YNFKEQ. The length of the CDR3 is 18 residues. CDR3 DNA sequence: TGTGCCAGCAGCCAAAGGGTTCCCAGCGGGAGGGCCTACGGGGAGCTGTTTTTT. Protein product: CASSQRVPSGRAYGELFF.